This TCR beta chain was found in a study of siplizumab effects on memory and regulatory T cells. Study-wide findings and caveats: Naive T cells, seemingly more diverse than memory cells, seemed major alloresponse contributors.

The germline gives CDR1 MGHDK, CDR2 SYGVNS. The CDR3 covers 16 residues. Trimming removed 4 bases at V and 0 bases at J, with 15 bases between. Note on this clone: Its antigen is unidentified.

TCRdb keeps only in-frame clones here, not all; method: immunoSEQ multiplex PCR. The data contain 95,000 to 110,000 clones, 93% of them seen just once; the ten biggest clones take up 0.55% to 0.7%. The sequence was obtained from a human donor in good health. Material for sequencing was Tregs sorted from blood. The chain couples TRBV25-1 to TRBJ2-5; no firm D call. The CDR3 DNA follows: TGTGCCAGCAGTGGGGCAAAATCCTGGTACCAAGAGACCCAGTACTTC. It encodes CASSGAKSWYQETQYF.